What follows are 11 T cell receptor beta chains derived from one specimen sequenced in a study of T cells in Graves' hyperthyroidism and ophthalmopathy. There were TCR beta CDR3 regions amplified from RNA transcripts. First-round RT-PCR with HTBI primers amplified the TCR CDR3 region. TCRdb reprocessed the multiplex PCR reads via MiXCR and lists one record per CDR3 protein. This sample has roughly 500,000 distinct CDR3 sequences, with under 25% found just once. The sample taken for sequencing was blood. The receptors originated from a woman aged 70 to 79 with Graves' ophthalmopathy.

This clonotype appeared many times. The chain joins TRBV28 to TRBJ2-3, with D hard to call. The ends were cut back, 7 bases at V and 0 bases at J, with 8 bases in the middle. CDR1 MDHEN and CDR2 SYDVKM come from the germline V gene. This CDR3 contains 13 residues. CDR3 protein: CASKARSTDTQYF. The CDR3 region has the DNA TGTGCCAGCAAGGCGAGAAGCACAGATACGCAGTATTTT. The complete variable domain, with remaining parts taken from reference TRBV28 and TRBJ2-3, reads DVKVTQSSRYLVKRTGEKVFLECVQDMDHENMFWYRQDPGLGLRLIYFSYDVKMKEKGDIPEGYSVSREKKERFSLILESASTNQTSMYLCASKARSTDTQYFGPGTRLTVL.

This clonotype appeared a few times. The gene calls are TRBV12-3 or TRBV12-4 and TRBJ1-2, with no clear D. V dropped 7 bases and J dropped 1 base, with 19 bases sitting between them. The CDR3 consists of 16 residues. The CDR3 reads CASISTQQRFNYGYTF. CDR3 DNA sequence: TGTGCCAGCATCTCAACCCAACAGCGATTTAACTATGGCTACACCTTC.

This clonotype has just a few counts. This chain uses TRBV5-1 with TRBJ2-5; maybe TRBD2 (5 bases). V was cut by 10 bases and J by 6 bases, with 22 bases left in between. Germline CDR1 and CDR2: SGHRS and YFSETQ. This CDR3 spans 14 amino acids. As DNA, the CDR3 is TGCGCCTTCCCGCCGGGCGGGCTCGAGAAGACCCAGTACTTC. Translating it yields CAFPPGGLEKTQYF.

This clonotype has more than one count but fewer than ten. The chain uses TRBV5-1 and TRBJ2-7, with a weak D call TRBD1 (6 bases). The V end lost 0 bases, the J end lost 6 bases, and 13 bases lay between the germline ends. The CDR3 runs to 14 residues. CDR1 and CDR2 from the germline V gene are SGHRS and YFSETQ. For the CDR3, the DNA is TGCGCCAGCAGCTTGGACCCAGGGGACATCGAGCAGTACTTC. Translating it yields CASSLDPGDIEQYF.

To note about this clonotype: Compared with germline, one end of the junction differs, possibly owing to a read error. This chain joins TRBV12-3 or TRBV12-4 and TRBJ2-5; possibly TRBD2 for D (5 bases). The CDR3 length is 14 residues. The CDR3 protein is CATSQLSGMETQYF. CDR3 sequence (DNA): TGTGCCACCAGTCAGCTATCGGGAATGGAGACCCAGTACTTC.

The V call is TRBV30, the J call TRBJ2-5; a possible D gene is TRBD2 (8 bases). Trimming left V 4 bases short and J 9 bases short, with 18 bases between. The CDR3 extends over 13 amino acids. Germline V CDR1 and CDR2: GTSNPN, SVGIG (reference sequence). CDR3 nucleotides: TGTGCCTGGACCGGGACAGCCGGGGGGGCCCAGTACTTC. Translated, it gives CAWTGTAGGAQYF.

This clonotype was recorded many times. The chain has TRBV7-2 and TRBJ2-5; 10 bases match TRBD2. V lost 5 bases and J lost 5; bases outside the gene matches: 8. The CDR3 contains 15 residues. The germline CDR1 and CDR2 sequences are SGHTA and FQGNSA. The CDR3 reads CASSPQGAGGETQYF. CDR3 nucleotides: TGTGCCAGCAGCCCCCAAGGAGCGGGAGGGGAGACCCAGTACTTC.

There are a few counts of this clonotype. This sequence joins TRBV13 and TRBJ2-7, with 7 nucleotides matching TRBD2. CDR3 length: 11 residues. J was trimmed by 12 bases and V by 3 bases; bases with no gene match: 5. Germline V lookup: CDR1 PRHDT, CDR2 FYEKMQ (reference sequence). The DNA of the CDR3 is TGTGCCAGCAGCTTGGGGGGGTTGCTGTACTTC. This encodes CASSLGGLLYF.

The chain uses TRBV12-5 and TRBJ2-6, with D possibly matching TRBD1 (6 bases). This CDR3 region has 16 residues. The germline V and J ends were trimmed by 2 bases and 2 bases, with 10 bases remaining between them. Germline CDR1 LGHNT, CDR2 FRNRAP. In DNA form, the CDR3 reads TGTGCTAGTGGTTTGTCTACAGGGACTGGGGCCAACGTCCTGACTTTC. This codes for CASGLSTGTGANVLTF.

The CDR3 here is CAWSPTGSYGYTF. The DNA of the CDR3 is TGTGCCTGGAGTCCTACAGGATCCTATGGCTACACCTTC. V and J are TRBV30 and TRBJ1-2; weak D call: TRBD1 (5 bases). Germline V gene sequence: CDR1 GTSNPN, CDR2 SVGIG (reference sequence). The CDR3 length is 13 residues. V lost 2 bases, J lost 4 bases, and 11 bases lay in between.

This clonotype was detected only a few times. CDR3 protein: CSARDLLAANNEQFF. CDR3 sequence (DNA): TGCAGTGCTAGAGATTTGCTAGCGGCCAACAATGAGCAGTTCTTC. The chain links TRBV20-1 to TRBJ2-1; 7 bases map to TRBD2. This CDR3 has 15 amino acids. CDR1 is DFQATT, CDR2 SNEGSKA, per germline (reference sequence). Trimming cost V 0 bases and J 5 bases; bases outside gene matches: 7.